This passage covers 7 T cell receptor beta chains from one sample sequenced in a study of T cell changes during pregnancy in multiple sclerosis (dated by TCRdb to between 2018 and 2020). The library relied on the immunoSEQ multiplex PCR assay. TCRdb holds this immuneACCESS table with in-frame rearrangements only. Some clones are missing; in checked studies, unresolved V genes explain under half, and the rest has no known cause. This sample lists approximately 31,000 clones; 90% were detected once. The ten top clones hold roughly 0.41% of the sample. Sequences were derived from CD4+ T cells from peripheral blood mononuclear cells, sampled in the second trimester of pregnancy. These receptors were collected from a female donor in good health, enrolled as a control in a pregnancy study.

V and J are TRBV19 and TRBJ1-1; no firm D call. Germline V gene data show CDR1 as LNHDA and CDR2 as SQIVND (reference sequence). The length of the CDR3 is 13 residues. V gave up 1 base and J gave up 4 bases, with 7 bases separating them. Written as DNA, the CDR3 is TGTGCCAGTAGTATAGCGGTTGTCACTGAAGCTTTCTTT. Its protein is CASSIAVVTEAFF.

The gene calls are TRBV5-5 and TRBJ2-1; 8 nucleotides agree with TRBD2. The CDR3 has 14 amino acids. V dropped 1 base and J dropped 6; count of bases not matched to a gene: 3. Germline V gene sequence: CDR1 SGHKS, CDR2 YYEKEE (reference sequence). DNA for the CDR3: TGTGCCAGCAGCTTGCGGGGGGGGCTCAATGAGCAGTTCTTC. Amino acids: CASSLRGGLNEQFF.

V usage is TRBV29-1 and J usage is TRBJ1-3; no reliable D call. This CDR3 has 11 amino acids. Germline assignment: CDR1 SQVTM and CDR2 ANQGSEA. V was cut by 4 bases and J by 3 bases, with 4 bases left in between. The chain's CDR3 is CSVGGGNTIYF. As DNA, the CDR3 is TGCAGCGTTGGAGGTGGAAACACCATATATTTT.

In its sample, this clone was seen a few times. This sequence joins TRBV30 and TRBJ1-1, with a tentative D call TRBD1 (5 bases). The V and J ends lost 5 bases and 0 bases respectively, with 7 bases between them. The CDR3 consists of 12 residues. Germline CDR1 reads GTSNPN; CDR2 reads SVGIG (reference sequence). CDR3 loop: CAWDRLNTEAFF. CDR3 coding DNA: TGTGCCTGGGACAGACTGAACACTGAAGCTTTCTTT.

The chain is built from TRBV10-3 and TRBJ2-1, with 7 positions matching TRBD1. The CDR3 length is 14 residues. Germline V lookup: CDR1 ENHRY, CDR2 SYGVKD. V dropped 2 bases and J dropped 8; count of bases not matched to a gene: 6. CDR3 bases: TGTGCCATCAGTGAGACAGGGGTTAAGGATGAGCAGTTCTTC. Its translation is CAISETGVKDEQFF.

This rearrangement joins TRBV5-1 to TRBJ1-1, with 8 bases that match TRBD1. This CDR3 spans 15 amino acids. Germline V gene data show CDR1 as SGHRS and CDR2 as YFSETQ. J lost 7 bases, V lost 4 bases, and 12 bases had no gene match. The CDR3 is CASSQIRNTGGEAFF. In DNA form, the CDR3 reads TGCGCCAGCAGCCAAATAAGAAATACAGGGGGTGAAGCTTTCTTT.

The rearrangement uses TRBV18 and TRBJ2-1; 9 bases agree with TRBD2. Germline V lookup: CDR1 KGHSH, CDR2 LQKENI. The CDR3 length is 16 residues. Germline trimming cut 3 bases from V and 5 bases from J; bases unmatched to any gene: 8. In nucleotides, the CDR3 is TGTGCCAGCTCACCCCCGGGACTAGCCGATAACAATGAGCAGTTCTTC. Encoded protein: CASSPPGLADNNEQFF.